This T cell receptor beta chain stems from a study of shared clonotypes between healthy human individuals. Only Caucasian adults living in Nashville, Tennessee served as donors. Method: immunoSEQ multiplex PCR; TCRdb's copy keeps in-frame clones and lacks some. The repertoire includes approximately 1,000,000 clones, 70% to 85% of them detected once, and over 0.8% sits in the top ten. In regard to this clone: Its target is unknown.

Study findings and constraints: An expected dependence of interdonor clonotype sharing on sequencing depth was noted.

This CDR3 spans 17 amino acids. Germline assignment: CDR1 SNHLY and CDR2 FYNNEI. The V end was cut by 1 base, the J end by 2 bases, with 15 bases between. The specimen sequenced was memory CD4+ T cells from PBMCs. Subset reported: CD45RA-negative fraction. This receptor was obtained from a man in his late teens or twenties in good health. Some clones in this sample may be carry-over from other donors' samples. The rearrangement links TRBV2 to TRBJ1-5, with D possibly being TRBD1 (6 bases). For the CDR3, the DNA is TGTGCCAGCAGTGAAGGGACAGATCCTTTTGGCAATCAGCCCCAGCATTTT. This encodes CASSEGTDPFGNQPQHF.